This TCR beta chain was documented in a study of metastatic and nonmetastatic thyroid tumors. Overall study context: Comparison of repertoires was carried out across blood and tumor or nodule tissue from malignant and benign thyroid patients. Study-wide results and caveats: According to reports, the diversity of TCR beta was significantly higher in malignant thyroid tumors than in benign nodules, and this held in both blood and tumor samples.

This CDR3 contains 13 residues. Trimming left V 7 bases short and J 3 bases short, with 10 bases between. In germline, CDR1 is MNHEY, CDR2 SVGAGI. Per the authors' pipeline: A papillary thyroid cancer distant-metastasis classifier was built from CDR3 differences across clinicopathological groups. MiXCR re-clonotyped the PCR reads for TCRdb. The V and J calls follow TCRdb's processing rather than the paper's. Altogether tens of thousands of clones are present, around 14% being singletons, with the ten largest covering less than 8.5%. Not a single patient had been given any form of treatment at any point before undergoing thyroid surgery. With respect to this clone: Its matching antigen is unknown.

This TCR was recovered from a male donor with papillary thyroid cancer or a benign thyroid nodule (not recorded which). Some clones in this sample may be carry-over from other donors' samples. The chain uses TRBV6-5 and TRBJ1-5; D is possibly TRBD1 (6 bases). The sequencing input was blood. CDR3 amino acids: CASIWDNNQPQHF. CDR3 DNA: TGTGCCAGCATTTGGGACAACAATCAGCCCCAGCATTTT.